These T cell receptor beta chains were read from a single sample in a study of blood T cell repertoires in COVID-19. Some clones are missing from TCRdb's copy, which holds only in-frame ones; the method was immunoSEQ multiplex PCR. This sample has hundreds of thousands of clones, with about 89% found just once. Input material: peripheral blood. These receptors came from a man aged 40-55 years with acute or convalescent COVID-19. Each CDR3 is given without its conserved first and last residue. Some rows mark clone size as missing; the rest say once, few, many or name a class of expanded clone.

clone_size v_call cdr3_aa
few TRBV7-2 ASSTSSSGYEQY
once TRBV20-1 SEPSTRGYT
- TRBV9 ASSFTGAGTEAF
- TRBV7-3 ASSLAPSGLSYNEQF
- TRBV7-9 ATSSGDSNQPQH
- TRBV5-6 ASSLFWTSGSNTDTQY
- TRBV7-2 ASSRTSGETQY
once TRBV11-2 ASRAFPGSETQY
- TRBV28 ASSSPLSGSGTSSSYEQY
- TRBV3-1/TRBV3-2 ASSQAGGPTDTQY
- TRBV9 ASSVGTSGSTDTQY
- TRBV7-9 ASRTEGAKYGYT
- TRBV6-5 ASSRLAASGNEQF
- TRBV5-1 ASSPPLDLYTQY
few TRBV3-1/TRBV3-2 ASSQDRQETQY
- TRBV5-4 ASSAAAGTGNSPLH
- TRBV5-1 ASSLAGQGDEKLF
- TRBV10-3 AISGTSGDYEQY
- TRBV19 ASSAGTGFGQPQH
- TRBV28 ASSLILPSRGGYT
- TRBV15 ATQGEEYSGNTIY
- TRBV19 ASSIRTGYYGYT
- TRBV7-2 ASSLGWDRGNEQF
- TRBV29-1 SVDGEYYGYT
once TRBV5-4 ASSSNTGGYEQY
- TRBV12-3/TRBV12-4 ASSHESVELF
- TRBV28 ASSLYGGGLETQY
- TRBV9 ASSEGTVLQETQY
- TRBV5-4 ASSLQGSYEQY
- TRBV10-1 ASSDQREVNEQF
once TRBV10-3 AISDLRLRGPNTDTQY
few TRBV19 ASRQGGDGYT
- TRBV27 ASSLFGSHGATNEKLF
- TRBV7-9 ASSFSGNTIY
- TRBV6-1 ASSAPGQFLGDEKLF
- TRBV3-1/TRBV3-2 ASSQDTSLNNEQF
- TRBV4-3 ASSQRTGGDAF
- TRBV5-1 ASSSRLAGVYEQY
few TRBV7-2 ASSSTVRNQPQH
few TRBV2 ASSEARGQGSQPQH
- TRBV12-3/TRBV12-4 ASSLGGGNEQY
- TRBV5-1 ASSLVASGSTDTQY
- TRBV9 ASSVGPQPDNSPLH
- TRBV30 AWRGGEADTQY
once TRBV4-1 ASSHPGSGEETQY
once TRBV27 ASSPGGFQETQY
- TRBV10-1 ASSEGSSGYYNEQF
- TRBV27 ASSDRGNTEAF
- TRBV3-1/TRBV3-2 ASSQEGRPSQPQH
- TRBV5-1 ASSLAAGEANYGYT
- TRBV18 ASSPQRQGGYNEQF
- TRBV11-2 ASSLVQASGNTIY
- TRBV6-6 ATGQGGNSPLH
- TRBV27 ASSWTGELTYEQY
- TRBV12-3/TRBV12-4 ASIGGSTEAF
- TRBV13 ASSLGLAGAGTEAF
- TRBV11-2 ASSDRYTRGGTGELF
once TRBV19 ASSSLNGNEQF